These T cell receptor beta chains were read from a single sample in a study of cytomegalovirus exposure and HLA in healthy donors. Produced via immunoSEQ multiplex PCR; TCRdb's table is partial and in-frame only. The sample carries around 130,000 clones, about four fifths recorded once. The sample taken for sequencing was PBMCs. Receptors originate from a man under 40 in good health and CMV-seronegative. Both conserved end residues are part of each CDR3. Size tells how often a clone was seen (once, few, many) or the class of an expanded clone, and some rows leave it out.

clone_size v_call cdr3_aa
once TRBV29-1 CSVIKDRDYEQYF
NA TRBV30 CAWRFPARGYTF
NA TRBV5-8 CASSLRVRNTEAFF
few TRBV5-1 CASSLGGTYQETQYF
NA TRBV28 CASRAQGAGEQYF
NA TRBV4-3 CASSQDWEGVESEKLFF
NA TRBV30 CAWSVGDGTGAFF
NA TRBV7-3 CASSSGYQETQYF
NA TRBV10-3 CATGSPGTDGGYTF
few TRBV7-7 CASSLGLAKTDTQYF
once TRBV5-1 CASRVSGGEETQYF
NA TRBV4-3 CASSLQSNYGYTF
NA TRBV5-1 CASSLEGDSNQPQHF
NA TRBV4-2 CASSQGLGGQDEQYF
NA TRBV29-1 CSVGTGQGGIIQYF
NA TRBV7-2 CASSPGHLNTEAFF